A selection of T cell receptor beta chains follows, all from one sample in a study of graft-versus-host responses after intestinal transplantation. TCRdb's table, derived via immunoSEQ multiplex PCR, lists solely in-frame clones and lacks some. The sample holds 80,000 to 100,000 clones, roughly 90% seen once. These receptors' antigens are unknown. The sample in question was unstimulated CD8+ T cells sorted from spleen or lymph node cells, obtained before transplant. The receptor set was obtained from a human donor who was the organ donor for an intestinal transplant. CDR3s include the opening cysteine and the closing phenylalanine or tryptophan. The D gene is left open where the match is weak. Clone sizes are given selectively: once, few, many, or a class where the clone is expanded.

j_gene: TRBJ2-2
v_gene: TRBV6-4
len: 17
d_gene: TRBD1
abundance: .
CDR3nt: TGTGCCAGCAGTGACTCGATTGGGACAGGGTTCACCGGGGAGCTGTTTTTT
CDR3aa: CASSDSIGTGFTGELFF

j_gene: TRBJ1-1
v_gene: TRBV30
len: 12
d_gene: .
abundance: .
CDR3nt: TGTGCCTGGAGTGGGGGGCAAACTGAAGCTTTCTTT
CDR3aa: CAWSGGQTEAFF

j_gene: TRBJ1-5
v_gene: TRBV18
len: 17
d_gene: .
abundance: .
CDR3nt: TGTGCCAGCTCACCAACCCGACGGGAACTAAACAATCAGCCCCAGCATTTT
CDR3aa: CASSPTRRELNNQPQHF

j_gene: TRBJ2-5
v_gene: TRBV28
len: 16
d_gene: TRBD2
abundance: .
CDR3nt: TGTGCCACCACGGGACTAGCGGGACGGGCGGGGGAGACCCAGTACTTC
CDR3aa: CATTGLAGRAGETQYF

j_gene: TRBJ2-7
v_gene: TRBV5-1
len: 19
d_gene: TRBD2
abundance: .
CDR3nt: TGCGCCAGCAGCTTCGAGTGGTCTAGCGGGAGGGCCTCTAACTACGAGCAGTACTTC
CDR3aa: CASSFEWSSGRASNYEQYF

j_gene: TRBJ2-3
v_gene: TRBV19
len: 18
d_gene: TRBD1
abundance: .
CDR3nt: TGTGCCAGTAGTATATACCTGGACAGGCTAACTAGCACAGATACGCAGTATTTT
CDR3aa: CASSIYLDRLTSTDTQYF

j_gene: TRBJ2-1
v_gene: TRBV11-3
len: 11
d_gene: .
abundance: .
CDR3nt: TGTGCCAGCAGCTTAGACTATGAGCAGTTCTTC
CDR3aa: CASSLDYEQFF

j_gene: TRBJ1-2
v_gene: TRBV5-8
len: 19
d_gene: .
abundance: .
CDR3nt: TGTGCCAGCAGCCTTCGCTTGGGGAGTCCCTCGGGGGTTTTATATGGCTACACCTTC
CDR3aa: CASSLRLGSPSGVLYGYTF

j_gene: TRBJ1-1
v_gene: TRBV5-6
len: 15
d_gene: TRBD1
abundance: .
CDR3nt: TGTGCCAGCAGCTTAAGGGACAGGGGGGCCACTGAAGCTTTCTTT
CDR3aa: CASSLRDRGATEAFF

j_gene: TRBJ2-1
v_gene: TRBV6-1
len: 13
d_gene: TRBD2
abundance: .
CDR3nt: TGTGCCACAGGACTAGCGGACCACAATGAGCAGTTCTTC
CDR3aa: CATGLADHNEQFF

j_gene: TRBJ2-7
v_gene: TRBV7-6
len: 17
d_gene: .
abundance: .
CDR3nt: TGTGCCAGCAGCTTATACCCTCCAGGTCTCGGCTCCTACGAGCAGTACTTC
CDR3aa: CASSLYPPGLGSYEQYF

j_gene: TRBJ2-5
v_gene: TRBV5-5
len: 15
d_gene: .
abundance: .
CDR3nt: TGTGCCAGCAGCTTGGGGTGGGGCTCGTCGGAGACCCAGTACTTC
CDR3aa: CASSLGWGSSETQYF

j_gene: TRBJ2-4
v_gene: TRBV2
len: 14
d_gene: .
abundance: .
CDR3nt: TGTGCCAGCAGTATCGTAGCGGACAAAAACATTCAGTACTTC
CDR3aa: CASSIVADKNIQYF

j_gene: TRBJ2-1
v_gene: TRBV7-6
len: 15
d_gene: TRBD2
abundance: .
CDR3nt: TGTGCCAGCAGCTTAGGGACTAGCGGATACAATGAGCAGTTCTTC
CDR3aa: CASSLGTSGYNEQFF

j_gene: TRBJ2-1
v_gene: TRBV27
len: 14
d_gene: TRBD2
abundance: .
CDR3nt: TGTGCCAGCACCACCGGGACTAGCTACAATGAGCAGTTCTTC
CDR3aa: CASTTGTSYNEQFF

j_gene: TRBJ2-7
v_gene: TRBV5-1
len: 16
d_gene: TRBD1
abundance: .
CDR3nt: TGCGCCAGCAGCCCCGACCTTGGCAGGGGGTTCTACGAGCAGTACTTC
CDR3aa: CASSPDLGRGFYEQYF

j_gene: TRBJ2-7
v_gene: TRBV9
len: 15
d_gene: TRBD2
abundance: once
CDR3nt: TGTGCCAGCAGCCTCTCTAGCGGGCAAGCGTCCGAGCAGTACTTC
CDR3aa: CASSLSSGQASEQYF

j_gene: TRBJ1-1
v_gene: TRBV7-3
len: 14
d_gene: .
abundance: .
CDR3nt: TGTGCCAGCAGCCCTATGCAGGTTTACACTGAAGCTTTCTTT
CDR3aa: CASSPMQVYTEAFF

j_gene: TRBJ1-2
v_gene: TRBV2
len: 12
d_gene: TRBD1
abundance: .
CDR3nt: TGTGCCGGGGAAACAGGGGGCTATGGCTACACCTTC
CDR3aa: CAGETGGYGYTF

j_gene: TRBJ2-7
v_gene: TRBV5-1
len: 15
d_gene: TRBD2
abundance: .
CDR3nt: TGCGCCAGCAGCTTGGACGGGGGGGTCCCCTACGAGCAGTACTTC
CDR3aa: CASSLDGGVPYEQYF

j_gene: TRBJ1-1
v_gene: TRBV5-6
len: 15
d_gene: .
abundance: once
CDR3nt: TGTGCCAGCAGCTTCGGGTTGGGGGGAGTCACTGAAGCTTTCTTT
CDR3aa: CASSFGLGGVTEAFF

j_gene: TRBJ1-2
v_gene: TRBV27
len: 16
d_gene: .
abundance: .
CDR3nt: TGTGCCAGCAGTTTCATGGGTGGAGTTGGCTCCTATGGCTACACCTTC
CDR3aa: CASSFMGGVGSYGYTF

j_gene: TRBJ2-1
v_gene: TRBV5-1
len: 16
d_gene: TRBD2
abundance: .
CDR3nt: TGCGCCAGCAGTAATGACGGACTAGCGGTATACAATGAGCAGTTCTTC
CDR3aa: CASSNDGLAVYNEQFF

j_gene: TRBJ2-3
v_gene: TRBV5-8
len: 15
d_gene: TRBD2
abundance: .
CDR3nt: TGTGCCAGCAGCTTGGAGGGGCGGGGGGCAGATACGCAGTATTTT
CDR3aa: CASSLEGRGADTQYF

j_gene: TRBJ2-1
v_gene: TRBV29-1
len: 17
d_gene: TRBD2
abundance: once
CDR3nt: TGCAGCGTTGACGGACTAGCGGGAGGGCCTCGCTACAATGAGCAGTTCTTC
CDR3aa: CSVDGLAGGPRYNEQFF

j_gene: TRBJ2-3
v_gene: TRBV7-9
len: 13
d_gene: .
abundance: .
CDR3nt: TGTGCCAGCAGCCCCCCCGTTTCGGATACGCAGTATTTT
CDR3aa: CASSPPVSDTQYF

j_gene: TRBJ2-1
v_gene: TRBV30
len: 15
d_gene: TRBD2
abundance: few
CDR3nt: TGTGCCTGGAGTGATGTTCTAGCGGGGGGATCAGAGCAGTTCTTC
CDR3aa: CAWSDVLAGGSEQFF

j_gene: TRBJ2-7
v_gene: TRBV13
len: 14
d_gene: TRBD1
abundance: .
CDR3nt: TGTGCCAGCAGCCCCCGGCACAGGGGCTCCGAGCAGTACTTC
CDR3aa: CASSPRHRGSEQYF

j_gene: TRBJ1-5
v_gene: TRBV6-1
len: 15
d_gene: .
abundance: .
CDR3nt: TGTGCCAGCAGTGACAGGAGGGTAAGGGGTCAGCCCCAGCATTTT
CDR3aa: CASSDRRVRGQPQHF

j_gene: TRBJ2-1
v_gene: TRBV9
len: 15
d_gene: TRBD2
abundance: once
CDR3nt: TGTGCCAGCAGCGTAGCCACTAGCGACTACAATGAGCAGTTCTTC
CDR3aa: CASSVATSDYNEQFF

j_gene: TRBJ1-1
v_gene: TRBV5-6
len: 14
d_gene: .
abundance: .
CDR3nt: TGTGCCAGCAGCTTGTACAGGGAAGACACTGAAGCTTTCTTT
CDR3aa: CASSLYREDTEAFF

j_gene: TRBJ2-3
v_gene: TRBV13
len: 12
d_gene: .
abundance: .
CDR3nt: TGTGCCAGCAGCTTTCCTACAGATACGCAGTATTTT
CDR3aa: CASSFPTDTQYF

j_gene: TRBJ1-6
v_gene: TRBV11-3
len: 15
d_gene: .
abundance: .
CDR3nt: TGTGCCAGCAGCCCAGGGCTTTGGGATAATTCACCCCTCCACTTT
CDR3aa: CASSPGLWDNSPLHF

j_gene: TRBJ1-5
v_gene: TRBV12-5
len: 14
d_gene: TRBD1
abundance: .
CDR3nt: TGTGCTAGTGCCCTCGGACAGGGGGGACTGCCCCAGCATTTT
CDR3aa: CASALGQGGLPQHF

j_gene: TRBJ2-1
v_gene: TRBV5-1
len: 16
d_gene: TRBD2
abundance: .
CDR3nt: TGCGCCAGCAGCTTCGTTGGACTAGCCTCCTACAATGAGCAGTTCTTC
CDR3aa: CASSFVGLASYNEQFF

j_gene: TRBJ2-3
v_gene: TRBV28
len: 24
d_gene: TRBD2
abundance: .
CDR3nt: TGTGCCAGCATACGGGATTGGGGTAGACCGGGACTAGCGGGAGATTGGTACGGCGCAGATACGCAGTATTTT
CDR3aa: CASIRDWGRPGLAGDWYGADTQYF

j_gene: TRBJ1-1
v_gene: TRBV28
len: 15
d_gene: .
abundance: .
CDR3nt: TGTGCCAGCAGTCCCGGACAGATTATGAACACTGAAGCTTTCTTT
CDR3aa: CASSPGQIMNTEAFF

j_gene: TRBJ2-7
v_gene: TRBV7-9
len: 15
d_gene: .
abundance: .
CDR3nt: TGTGCCAGCAGCCAGGGGCCACAGACTCTTCTGGAGCAGTACTTC
CDR3aa: CASSQGPQTLLEQYF

j_gene: TRBJ1-3
v_gene: TRBV7-9
len: 18
d_gene: TRBD1
abundance: .
CDR3nt: TGTGCCAGCAGCTTAGGGAGACTGACAGGGGGTCCTGGAAACACCATATATTTT
CDR3aa: CASSLGRLTGGPGNTIYF

j_gene: TRBJ1-2
v_gene: TRBV11-2
len: 15
d_gene: .
abundance: .
CDR3nt: TGTGCCAGCAGCGCTCAACCCGCAGAAAGCTATGGCTACACCTTC
CDR3aa: CASSAQPAESYGYTF

j_gene: TRBJ2-1
v_gene: TRBV7-9
len: 17
d_gene: TRBD2
abundance: .
CDR3nt: TGTGCCAGCAGCACCATACTAGCGGGGGGTAACTACAATGAGCAGTTCTTC
CDR3aa: CASSTILAGGNYNEQFF

j_gene: TRBJ2-3
v_gene: TRBV14
len: 18
d_gene: TRBD2
abundance: .
CDR3nt: TGTGCCAGCAGCCTACGAGAGGTGGGCGGGGGGGCGTCAGATACGCAGTATTTT
CDR3aa: CASSLREVGGGASDTQYF

j_gene: TRBJ2-1
v_gene: TRBV7-9
len: 15
d_gene: TRBD2
abundance: .
CDR3nt: TGTGCCAGCAGCACTAGCGGGAGGGTTGTTAATGAGCAGTTCTTC
CDR3aa: CASSTSGRVVNEQFF

j_gene: TRBJ2-7
v_gene: TRBV6-1
len: 14
d_gene: TRBD2
abundance: .
CDR3nt: TGTGCCAGCAGTGTTAGCGGGACCGCCTACGAGCAGTACTTC
CDR3aa: CASSVSGTAYEQYF

j_gene: TRBJ2-7
v_gene: TRBV6-5
len: 15
d_gene: .
abundance: .
CDR3nt: TGTGCCAGCAGGGTGGGGGAACAGGGTAGTTACGAGCAGTACTTC
CDR3aa: CASRVGEQGSYEQYF

j_gene: TRBJ2-7
v_gene: TRBV7-6
len: 16
d_gene: TRBD2
abundance: once
CDR3nt: TGTGCCAGCACCGCCGGGACTAGCTTCGGCACCTACGAGCAGTACTTC
CDR3aa: CASTAGTSFGTYEQYF

j_gene: TRBJ2-7
v_gene: TRBV11-2
len: 15
d_gene: TRBD1
abundance: .
CDR3nt: TGTGCCAGCAGCTTTTCGGGACAGGGGGACGGCGAGCAGTACTTC
CDR3aa: CASSFSGQGDGEQYF

j_gene: TRBJ2-3
v_gene: TRBV6-4
len: 15
d_gene: .
abundance: .
CDR3nt: TGTGCCACCTCCTGGGGGGGGGCAGATGGAGATACGCAGTATTTT
CDR3aa: CATSWGGADGDTQYF

j_gene: TRBJ2-1
v_gene: TRBV7-9
len: 16
d_gene: .
abundance: .
CDR3nt: TGTGCCAGCAGCCCAGTCGAGGCGGAGACTTACAATGAGCAGTTCTTC
CDR3aa: CASSPVEAETYNEQFF

j_gene: TRBJ1-2
v_gene: TRBV27
len: 15
d_gene: .
abundance: .
CDR3nt: TGTGCCAGCAGTCCCTTGAAAGGGGATCTGGATGGCTACACCTTC
CDR3aa: CASSPLKGDLDGYTF

j_gene: TRBJ2-1
v_gene: TRBV9
len: 15
d_gene: TRBD2
abundance: .
CDR3nt: TGTGCCAGCAGCGTAAGCGGGAGTGACTACAATGAGCAGTTCTTC
CDR3aa: CASSVSGSDYNEQFF

j_gene: TRBJ1-1
v_gene: TRBV15
len: 15
d_gene: .
abundance: .
CDR3nt: TGTGCCACCAGCCAGAAAGACAGACTGAACACTGAAGCTTTCTTT
CDR3aa: CATSQKDRLNTEAFF

j_gene: TRBJ2-3
v_gene: TRBV27
len: 16
d_gene: .
abundance: .
CDR3nt: TGTGCCAGCAGTTTACGCCGCGCGTTTGTCATTGATACGCAGTATTTT
CDR3aa: CASSLRRAFVIDTQYF